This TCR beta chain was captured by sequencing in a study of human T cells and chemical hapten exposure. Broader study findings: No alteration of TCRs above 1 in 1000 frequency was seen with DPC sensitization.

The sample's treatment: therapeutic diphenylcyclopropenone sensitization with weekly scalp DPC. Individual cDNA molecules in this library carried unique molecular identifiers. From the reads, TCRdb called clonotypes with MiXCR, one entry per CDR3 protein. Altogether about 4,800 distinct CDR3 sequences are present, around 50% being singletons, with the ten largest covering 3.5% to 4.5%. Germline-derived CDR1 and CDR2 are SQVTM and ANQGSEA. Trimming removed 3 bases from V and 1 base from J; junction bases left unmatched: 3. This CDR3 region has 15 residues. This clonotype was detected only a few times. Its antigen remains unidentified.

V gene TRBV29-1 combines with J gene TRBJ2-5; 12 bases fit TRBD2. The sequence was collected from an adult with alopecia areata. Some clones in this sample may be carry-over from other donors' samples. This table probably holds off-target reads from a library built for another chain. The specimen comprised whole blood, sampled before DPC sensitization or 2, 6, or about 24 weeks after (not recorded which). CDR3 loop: CSVDPTSGSQETQYF. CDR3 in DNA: TGCAGCGTTGATCCGACTAGCGGGAGCCAAGAGACCCAGTACTTC.